This record looks at one T cell receptor beta chain sequence and its context. Its antigen remains unidentified. From germline, CDR1 is SGHDT and CDR2 YYEEEE. This CDR3 spans 16 amino acids. The ends lost 5 bases at V and 7 bases at J; junction bases unmatched: 11. The donors were part of the roughly 110-subject validation cohort, which stood apart from the roughly 730-subject first cohort. These data belong to a study of cytomegalovirus exposure and HLA in healthy donors. Study-wide results and limits: The study found most TCR sequences rare, yet found some public TCRs in many donors.

Some clones are missing from TCRdb's copy, which holds only in-frame ones; the method was immunoSEQ multiplex PCR. The sample holds about 180,000 clones, roughly 86% seen once. Material: PBMCs. This sequence was found in a man aged 18 to 30 in good health and CMV-seropositive. The V gene is TRBV5-6, the J gene TRBJ2-1, with 11 bases matching TRBD2. CDR3 region: CASSQWTSGLRNEQFF. As DNA, the CDR3 is TGTGCCAGCAGTCAATGGACTAGCGGGCTCCGGAATGAGCAGTTCTTC.